The entry below gives a single T cell receptor (beta chain) sequence along with its context. The CDR3 extends over 11 amino acids. Trimming took 5 bases from V and 7 from J, leaving 11 bases between them. CDR1 is SQVTM, CDR2 ANQGSEA, per germline. The record originates from a study of technical replicates of blood from four donors. The table came from immunoSEQ multiplex PCR; TCRdb's copy has only in-frame clones and leaves some out. This sample has under 95,000 clones, with roughly 94% found just once. This sequence originates from a human donor in good health. The gene calls are TRBV29-1 and TRBJ1-1; no clear D. What was sequenced was T cells isolated from PBMCs. The CDR3 nucleotides read TGCAGCGTTCCTCGGGAGGGTGAAGCTTTCTTT. Its protein product is CSVPREGEAFF.